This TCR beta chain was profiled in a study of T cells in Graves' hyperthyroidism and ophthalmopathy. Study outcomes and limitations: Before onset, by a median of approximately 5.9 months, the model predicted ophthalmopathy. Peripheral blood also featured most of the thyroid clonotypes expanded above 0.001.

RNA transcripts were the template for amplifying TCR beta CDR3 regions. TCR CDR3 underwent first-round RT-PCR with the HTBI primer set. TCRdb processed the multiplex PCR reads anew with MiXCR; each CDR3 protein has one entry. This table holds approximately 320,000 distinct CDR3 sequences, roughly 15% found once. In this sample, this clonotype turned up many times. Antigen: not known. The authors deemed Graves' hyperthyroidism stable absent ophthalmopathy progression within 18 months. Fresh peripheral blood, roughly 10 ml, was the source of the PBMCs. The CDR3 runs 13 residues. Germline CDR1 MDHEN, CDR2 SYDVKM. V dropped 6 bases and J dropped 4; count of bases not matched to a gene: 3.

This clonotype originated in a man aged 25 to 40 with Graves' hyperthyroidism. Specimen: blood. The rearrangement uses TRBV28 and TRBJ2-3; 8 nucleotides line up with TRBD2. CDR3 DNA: TGTGCCAGCAGAGGACTAGCCCCAGATACGCAGTATTTT. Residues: CASRGLAPDTQYF.